The entry below describes one TCR beta chain. Sequencing used immunoSEQ multiplex PCR; TCRdb keeps in-frame clones, though not all of them. The sample consists of approximately 300,000 clones, under 95% of them appearing once. The participants were between about 18 and 89 years old and came from about two dozen US areas. Two consecutive negative NP/OP PCR tests, clearance, or resolved symptoms defined Cohort 3 recovery. The sample is drawn from a study of blood T cell repertoires in COVID-19. Study-wide background: The origin of the acute and convalescent COVID-19 samples was the United States, Italy and Spain.

The V gene end was trimmed by 3 bases and the J gene end by 7 bases; junction bases not matched to a gene: 3. Germline assignment: CDR1 KGHSH and CDR2 LQKENI. The CDR3 loop spans 13 amino acids. The TCR originated in a man between 60 and 75 years old who had recovered from COVID-19. The sequenced material came from PBMCs or T cells enriched from blood (not recorded which). The chain links TRBV18 to TRBJ2-7, with 10 bases lining up with TRBD1. The CDR3 sequence is CASSPGTGVEQYF. Here the CDR3 DNA reads TGTGCCAGCTCACCCGGGACAGGGGTTGAGCAGTACTTC.